The TCR beta chain under discussion was sequenced for a study of blood T cell repertoires in COVID-19. Cohorts were determined from participant-reported clinical history. Original processing notes: Amplifying reference gene primers gave estimates of nucleated cell counts. Measured with immunoSEQ multiplex PCR; TCRdb has only the in-frame clones, and not every one. V and J calls and clone size follow that table, whereas D and trimming were derived from the DNA. Among approximately 300,000 clones listed, 75% to 90% were seen once. Input material: PBMCs or T cells enriched from blood (not recorded which). The receptor was derived from a woman aged 25 to 45 who had been exposed to COVID-19.

Here the CDR3 DNA reads TGCAGCGCTGCAGGACAGGGCGGTACTGAAGCTTTCTTT. It specifies CSAAGQGGTEAFF. V usage is TRBV29-1 and J usage is TRBJ1-1; TRBD1 matches 8 bases. This CDR3 has 13 residues. Germline lookup yields CDR1 SQVTM and CDR2 ANQGSEA. The ends lost 7 bases at V and 5 bases at J; junction bases unmatched: 9.